This T cell receptor beta chain originates from a study of CD8 T cells in Susac syndrome. The germline gives CDR1 SGHAT, CDR2 FQNNGV. V lost 4 bases, J lost 8 bases, and 26 bases lay in between. The CDR3 runs 17 residues. When the RNA was reverse transcribed, random hexamers were used with an input of about 0.5 to 1 ug. Amplification of TCR beta CDR3 across 54 Vbeta and 13 Jbeta was performed with immunoSEQ multiplex PCR. TCRdb ran MiXCR on the immunoSEQ multiplex PCR reads and lists one entry per CDR3 protein. Of 200,000 or so distinct CDR3 sequences in the sample, roughly 96% were seen once. The study sequenced TCR beta in blood CD8+ and CD4+ T cells. TEMRA cells were FACS-enriched, unlike CD8+ and CD4+ T cells, which were negatively isolated. This clonotype was seen once. Its antigen is currently unknown. Overall study findings and caveats: The study acknowledged a relatively small number of individuals in its TCR sequencing and HLA analysis.

The V call is TRBV11-2, the J call TRBJ1-2; a possible D gene is TRBD1 (5 bases). Sequencing was done on a sample of CD4+ T cells from PBMCs. This sequence was found in a human donor with multiple sclerosis. CDR3 in DNA: TGTGCCAGCAGCTCCCTCCGCAGGGCCGCTCACTACCGGGGCTACACCTTC. Translation: CASSSLRRAAHYRGYTF.